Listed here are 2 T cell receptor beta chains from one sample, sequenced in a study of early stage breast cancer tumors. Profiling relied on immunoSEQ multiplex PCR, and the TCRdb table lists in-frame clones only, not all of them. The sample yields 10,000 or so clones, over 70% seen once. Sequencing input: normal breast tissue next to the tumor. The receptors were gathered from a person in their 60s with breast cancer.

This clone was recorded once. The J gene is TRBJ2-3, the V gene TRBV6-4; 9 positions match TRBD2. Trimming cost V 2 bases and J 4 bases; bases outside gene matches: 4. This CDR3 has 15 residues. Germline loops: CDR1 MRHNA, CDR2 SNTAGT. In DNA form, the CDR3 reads TGTGCCAGCAGTGACGGTAGCGGGAGTTCAGATACGCAGTATTTT. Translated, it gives CASSDGSGSSDTQYF.

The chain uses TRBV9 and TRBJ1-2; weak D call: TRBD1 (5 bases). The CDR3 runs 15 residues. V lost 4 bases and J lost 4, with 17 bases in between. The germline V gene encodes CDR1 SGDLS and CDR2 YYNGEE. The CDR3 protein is CASSSGTGVVYGYTF. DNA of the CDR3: TGTGCCAGCAGCTCAGGAACGGGGGTGGTCTATGGCTACACCTTC.